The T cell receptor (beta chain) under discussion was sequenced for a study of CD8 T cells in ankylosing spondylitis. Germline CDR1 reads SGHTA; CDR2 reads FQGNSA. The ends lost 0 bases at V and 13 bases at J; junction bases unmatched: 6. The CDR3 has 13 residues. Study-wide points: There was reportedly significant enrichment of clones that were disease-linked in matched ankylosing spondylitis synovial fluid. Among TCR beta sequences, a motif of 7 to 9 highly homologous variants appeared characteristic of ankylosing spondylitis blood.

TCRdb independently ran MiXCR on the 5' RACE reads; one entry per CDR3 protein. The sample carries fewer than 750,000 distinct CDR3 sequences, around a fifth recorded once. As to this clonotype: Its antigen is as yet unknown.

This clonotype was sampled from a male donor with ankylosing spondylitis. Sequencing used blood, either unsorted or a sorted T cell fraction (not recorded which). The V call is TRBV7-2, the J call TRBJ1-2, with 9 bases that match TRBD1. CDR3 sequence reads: CASSLALSTGGTF. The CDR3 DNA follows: TGTGCCAGCAGCTTAGCGCTCTCGACAGGGGGCACCTTC.